Each of the 29 T cell receptor beta chains below was sequenced from the same sample in a study of T cells after yellow fever vaccination. TCRdb re-called the 5' RACE reads through MiXCR, storing one row per CDR3 protein. The sample shows about 350,000 distinct CDR3 sequences, roughly 8% of them seen only once. The specimen comprised PBMCs, sampled 45 days after the first yellow fever vaccination. The source of these receptors is a man between 18 and 35 years old who received the YFV17D yellow fever vaccine.

CDR3 in amino acids: CASRPPGSTGELFF. CDR3 nucleotides: TGTGCCAGCAGACCTCCCGGGAGCACCGGGGAGCTGTTTTTT. This chain links TRBV4-2 with TRBJ2-2; perhaps TRBD2 as D (6 bases). The CDR3 runs to 14 residues. V dropped 6 bases and J dropped 4 bases, with 12 bases sitting between them. Per germline, CDR1 LGHNA and CDR2 YNFKEQ.

This clonotype has ten or more counts. J is TRBJ1-3 and V is TRBV20-1; the D gene is possibly TRBD1 (6 bases). Trimming removed 3 bases from V and 0 bases from J, with 12 bases in between. CDR1 and CDR2 from the germline V gene are DFQATT and SNEGSKA (reference sequence). The CDR3 has 15 amino acids. This chain's CDR3 is CSARGGADSGNTIYF. DNA for the CDR3: TGCAGTGCTAGGGGGGGGGCAGACTCTGGAAACACCATATATTTT.

This clonotype was detected a few times. The CDR3 region has the DNA TGTGCCAGCAACTTAATCCCAGCGGGGGGGGGGGATACGCAGTATTTT. Protein: CASNLIPAGGGDTQYF. The chain has TRBV5-6 and TRBJ2-3; TRBD2 matches at 10 bases. The CDR3 loop spans 16 amino acids. With V trimmed by 6 bases and J by 6 bases, 13 bases remained unmatched. Germline CDR1 SGHDT, CDR2 YYEEEE.

The chain links TRBV14 to TRBJ2-3; possibly TRBD1 or TRBD2 for D (6 bases each). Per germline, CDR1 SGHDN and CDR2 FVKESK. The V gene lost 0 bases and the J gene lost 2 bases, with 12 bases spanning the gap. CDR3 length equals 16 residues. The CDR3 reads CASSQDHGGDTDTQYF. The CDR3 coding sequence is TGTGCCAGCAGCCAAGATCACGGGGGCGACACAGATACGCAGTATTTT.

This clonotype was observed a few times. V and J are TRBV7-9 and TRBJ1-1; D remains ambiguous. This CDR3 is built from 11 residues. The V gene's germline CDR1 is SEHNR and CDR2 FQNEAQ (reference sequence). V shed 6 bases and J shed 6 bases, with 8 bases lying between them. CDR3 sequence reads: CASRESAEAFF. The CDR3 region has the DNA TGTGCCAGCAGGGAATCAGCTGAAGCTTTCTTT.

This chain joins TRBV12-3 or TRBV12-4 and TRBJ1-6; 7 bases map to TRBD1. The trim removed 5 bases at V and 10 bases at J, leaving 11 bases unmatched. CDR3 length: 15 amino acids. The CDR3 region has the DNA TGTGCCAGCAGTCCACATGACCAGGGGGGCTCACCCCTCCACTTT. This gives the protein CASSPHDQGGSPLHF.

This clonotype was counted a few times. The chain links TRBV6-1 to TRBJ1-1, with D tentatively TRBD1 (5 bases). Germline lookup yields CDR1 MNHNS and CDR2 SASEGT. The CDR3 sequence is 14 residues long. V shed 0 bases and J shed 7 bases, with 12 bases lying between them. The CDR3 reads CASSEAGDRGEAFF. CDR3 DNA sequence: TGTGCCAGCAGTGAAGCGGGGGATCGGGGTGAAGCTTTCTTT.

This clonotype was seen a few times. This sequence joins TRBV11-1 and TRBJ2-7; D unresolved. V was cut by 1 base and J by 2 bases, with 9 bases left in between. This CDR3 comprises 14 residues. The germline V gene encodes CDR1 SGHAT and CDR2 FQDESV (reference sequence). CDR3 amino acids: CASSLVGDPYEQYF. CDR3 DNA sequence: TGTGCCAGCAGCTTAGTTGGAGACCCCTACGAGCAGTACTTC.

The chain recombines TRBV5-1 with TRBJ1-4; D unclear. With 0 bases removed from V and 5 bases from J, the gap between germline ends came to 8 bases. The CDR3 is 14 residues long. Germline V CDR1 and CDR2: SGHRS, YFSETQ. CDR3 region: CASSLESPNEKLFF. The CDR3 nucleotides are TGCGCCAGCAGCTTGGAGTCACCCAATGAAAAACTGTTTTTT.

This clonotype was picked up a small number of times. The rearrangement uses TRBV20-1 and TRBJ1-2; 9 bases map to TRBD1. This CDR3 spans 12 amino acids. After removal of 5 bases from V and 6 bases from J, the junction contained 4 bases not matched to a gene. Germline V gene data show CDR1 as DFQATT and CDR2 as SNEGSKA (reference sequence). CDR3 sequence (DNA): TGCAGTGCTCTTACAGGGGGCGATGGCTACACCTTC. It yields the protein CSALTGGDGYTF.

CDR3 sequence: CASSPWGGLNTEAFF. Here the CDR3 DNA reads TGTGCCAGCAGTCCCTGGGGGGGTTTGAACACTGAAGCTTTCTTT. The chain combines TRBV27 with TRBJ1-1; a possible D gene is TRBD1 (5 bases). Germline V gene sequence: CDR1 MNHEY, CDR2 SMNVEV (reference sequence). This CDR3 spans 15 amino acids. Trimming removed 5 bases at V and 0 bases at J, with 13 bases between.

This chain joins TRBV20-1 and TRBJ2-3; 7 nucleotides align to TRBD2. V lost 3 bases, J lost 0 bases, and 6 bases stayed unmatched. CDR3 length equals 15 residues. The germline gives CDR1 DFQATT, CDR2 SNEGSKA (reference sequence). In DNA, the CDR3 is TGCAGTGCTAGTCGGGGGGACCTTAGCACAGATACGCAGTATTTT. Its translation is CSASRGDLSTDTQYF.

This clonotype was detected a few times. The CDR3 region has the DNA TGTGCCAGCAGCCCCTCGACAGGGGAGGGGTTCTTC. Residues: CASSPSTGEGFF. The chain joins TRBV6-6 to TRBJ2-1; D possibly corresponds to TRBD1 (8 bases). Looked up from germline, CDR1 is MNHNY and CDR2 is SVGAGI (reference sequence). Trimming took 6 bases from V and 15 from J, leaving 18 bases between them. This CDR3 region has 12 residues.

This clonotype was observed a few times. The chain's CDR3 is CSARDATSPTYAQYF. CDR3 nucleotides: TGCAGTGCTAGAGATGCCACTAGCCCGACCTACGCGCAGTATTTT. The chain combines TRBV20-1 with TRBJ2-3; a weak D match, TRBD2 (6 bases). V was trimmed by 0 bases and J by 10 bases, leaving 20 bases between them. Looked up from germline, CDR1 is DFQATT and CDR2 is SNEGSKA (reference sequence). The CDR3 is made up of 15 amino acids.

This clonotype was seen a handful of times. The gene calls are TRBV9 and TRBJ1-1; D is undetermined. V lost 3 bases and J 0 bases, leaving 18 bases between the germline ends. The CDR3 is 17 amino acids. Per germline, CDR1 SGDLS and CDR2 YYNGEE. The CDR3 here is CASSAGVPRTLNTEAFF. For the CDR3, the DNA is TGTGCCAGCAGCGCCGGCGTTCCCCGGACGTTGAACACTGAAGCTTTCTTT.

This clonotype was seen a handful of times. The chain employs TRBV19 and TRBJ1-5, with TRBD1 matching 7 bases. V lost 5 bases and J lost 6; bases outside the gene matches: 4. CDR1 LNHDA and CDR2 SQIVND come from the germline V gene (reference sequence). CDR3 length equals 13 residues. The CDR3 is CASSGDSRQPQHF. The CDR3 DNA sequence: TGTGCCAGTAGTGGGGACAGCCGTCAGCCCCAGCATTTT.

The sample holds a few counts of this clonotype. The chain combines TRBV29-1 with TRBJ1-1, with a tentative D call TRBD1 (6 bases). Between the trimmed V and J ends, which lost 6 bases and 0 bases, there was a span of 20 bases. CDR3 length: 16 amino acids. CDR1 SQVTM and CDR2 ANQGSEA come from the germline V gene. As DNA, the CDR3 is TGCAGCGTAGGAGGACAGATTACTGTCATGAACACTGAAGCTTTCTTT. It yields the protein CSVGGQITVMNTEAFF. Complete variable domain (other parts from reference TRBV29-1 and TRBJ1-1): SAVISQKPSRDICQRGTSLTIQCQVDSQVTMMFWYRQQPGQSLTLIATANQGSEATYESGFVIDKFPISRPNLTFSTLTVSNMSPEDSSIYLCSVGGQITVMNTEAFFGQGTRLTVV.

The table lists this clonotype with a few counts. CDR3: CAGPIGTANYNEQFF. CDR3 DNA sequence: TGTGCCGGACCGATCGGGACGGCTAATTACAATGAGCAGTTCTTC. The chain joins TRBV2 to TRBJ2-1; the D call may be TRBD1 or TRBD2 (5 bases each). Germline loops: CDR1 SNHLY, CDR2 FYNNEI. The V and J ends lost 11 bases and 4 bases respectively, with 21 bases between them. CDR3 size: 15 residues.

The V and J genes are TRBV19 and TRBJ2-1; possibly TRBD1 or TRBD2 for D (5 bases each). The CDR3 is 16 residues long. Germline loops: CDR1 LNHDA, CDR2 SQIVND (reference sequence). V lost 1 base and J lost 2, with 12 bases in between. Here the CDR3 DNA reads TGTGCCAGTAGTATAGGGGGGTTTATGGCCTACAATGAGCAGTTCTTC. Encoded protein: CASSIGGFMAYNEQFF.

This chain joins TRBV7-8 and TRBJ1-2; D is unclear. This CDR3 has 13 residues. Trimming left V 0 bases short and J 9 bases short, with 11 bases between. The germline V gene has CDR1 SGHVS and CDR2 FQNEAQ. CDR3 sequence: CASSLADPTRYTF. The CDR3 nucleotides are TGTGCCAGCAGCTTAGCGGACCCGACCCGCTACACCTTC.

In its sample, this clonotype was seen many times. This chain joins TRBV5-1 and TRBJ2-1; no firm D call. V lost 0 bases, J lost 4 bases, and 11 bases lay in between. Germline V lookup: CDR1 SGHRS, CDR2 YFSETQ. CDR3 length: 15 amino acids. The CDR3 nucleotides read TGCGCCAGCAGCTTGGTTCTAACCTCTTACAATGAGCAGTTCTTC. This encodes CASSLVLTSYNEQFF.

This clonotype was found a few times. V is TRBV7-8 and J is TRBJ2-7; TRBD1 matches at 9 bases. The CDR3 runs 15 residues. V lost 4 bases and J lost 2; bases outside the gene matches: 6. Germline loops: CDR1 SGHVS, CDR2 FQNEAQ. The CDR3 DNA is TGTGCCAGCAGCTCACACCGGACAGGGGCCTACGAGCAGTACGTC. Amino acids: CASSSHRTGAYEQYV.

V and J are TRBV12-3 or TRBV12-4 and TRBJ2-7, with TRBD2 matching over 12 bases. Trimming cost V 4 bases and J 5 bases; bases outside gene matches: 3. CDR3 length: 14 amino acids. This chain's CDR3 is CASSSSGGAHEQYF. In nucleotides, the CDR3 is TGTGCCAGCAGTTCTAGCGGGGGGGCCCACGAGCAGTACTTC.

This sequence joins TRBV7-9 and TRBJ2-2; D is undetermined. The germline gives CDR1 SEHNR, CDR2 FQNEAQ (reference sequence). There are 13 residues in the CDR3. V dropped 1 base and J dropped 14 bases, with 14 bases sitting between them. The CDR3 protein is CASSLVTQVALFF. In DNA, the CDR3 is TGTGCCAGCAGCTTAGTGACGCAAGTGGCTCTGTTTTTT.

This clonotype appeared a few times. The chain carries TRBV4-1 and TRBJ1-1, with no clear D. Trimming shortened V by 0 bases and J by 1 base, and 6 bases separated the two germline ends. Germline V CDR1 and CDR2: MGHRA, YSYEKL. The CDR3 spans 14 residues. In DNA, the CDR3 is TGCGCCAGCAGCCAAGATCCGGGGAACACTGAAGCTTTCTTT. Protein: CASSQDPGNTEAFF.

This clonotype was seen repeatedly, ten times or more. J is TRBJ1-1 and V is TRBV7-2; 8 nucleotides agree with TRBD1. The CDR3 is 15 residues long. Germline lookup yields CDR1 SGHTA and CDR2 FQGNSA. V gave up 1 base and J gave up 4 bases; unmatched junction bases: 5. The CDR3 loop is CASSLGQGQITEAFF. The CDR3 DNA follows: TGTGCCAGCAGCTTAGGACAGGGGCAGATCACTGAAGCTTTCTTT.

The V call is TRBV15, the J call TRBJ1-2; D remains ambiguous. Trimming removed 0 bases at V and 6 bases at J, with 17 bases between. Germline V gives CDR1 LNHNV, CDR2 YYDKDF (reference sequence). The CDR3 totals 16 residues. The CDR3: CATSREKGIQVDGYTF. The CDR3 DNA is TGTGCCACCAGCAGAGAAAAGGGAATCCAGGTAGATGGCTACACCTTC.

This clonotype was seen a handful of times. The V call is TRBV29-1, the J call TRBJ2-3; D gene uncertain. V was trimmed by 0 bases and J by 2 bases, leaving 3 bases between them. Looked up from germline, CDR1 is SQVTM and CDR2 is ANQGSEA. The CDR3 contains 12 residues. The CDR3 DNA sequence: TGCAGCGTTGAAGAGGTCACAGATACGCAGTATTTT. Translating it yields CSVEEVTDTQYF.

DNA of the CDR3: TGTGCCAGCAGCTTTCAGGGTAGAATAGATACGCAGTATTTT. The encoded protein is CASSFQGRIDTQYF. The chain employs TRBV7-6 and TRBJ2-3; a possible D gene is TRBD1 (5 bases). CDR1 and CDR2 (germline): SGHVS, FNYEAQ. Trimming stripped 3 bases from V and 5 bases from J, with 12 bases between. This CDR3 region has 14 residues.